These T cell receptor beta chains were read from a single sample in a study of T-cell memory formation after mild COVID-19. TCRdb ran MiXCR on the 5' RACE reads and lists one entry per CDR3 protein. Here the sample spans hundreds of thousands of distinct CDR3 sequences, about 20% being singletons. What was sequenced was PBMCs or a T cell subset sorted from them (not recorded which). The source of these receptors is an adult woman who had mild COVID-19 (a few samples of this study predate the infection). Cell type and time point are not known. Each CDR3 is given with its conserved first and last residue. A D gene is named only where the DNA matches it firmly. Clone size is not always given. Where it is, it says once, few, many or a class for expanded clones.

>TRBD2|13|few|TRBV7-3|TRBJ2-5
CASKAGGLETQYF
TGTGCCAGCAAAGCGGGGGGGCTGGAGACCCAGTACTTC
>.|15|few|TRBV5-1|TRBJ2-3
CASSLEGTSTDTQYF
TGCGCCAGCAGCCTCGAGGGGACTAGCACAGATACGCAGTATTTT
>TRBD2|14|many|TRBV20-1|TRBJ2-7
CSARDPRTSYEQYF
TGCAGTGCTAGAGATCCGAGGACTAGCTACGAGCAGTACTTC
>.|15|few|TRBV29-1|TRBJ1-1
CSVEDNGRVNTEAFF
TGCAGCGTTGAAGATAATGGACGAGTGAACACTGAAGCTTTCTTT
>TRBD1|14|many|TRBV7-9|TRBJ2-7
CASSTRTGAYEQYF
TGTGCCAGCAGCACCCGGACAGGGGCGTACGAGCAGTACTTC
>.|12|few|TRBV7-2|TRBJ2-5
CASSSLDRTQYF
TGTGCCAGCAGCTCCCTCGACAGGACCCAGTACTTC
>TRBD1|16|.|TRBV5-5|TRBJ1-3
CASSWRGGTAGNTIYF
TGTGCCAGCAGCTGGAGAGGGGGGACAGCTGGAAACACCATATATTTT
>.|14|.|TRBV25-1|TRBJ1-2
CASSEKVGHYGYTF
TGTGCCAGCAGTGAAAAAGTGGGACACTATGGCTACACCTTC
>.|16|few|TRBV12-3/TRBV12-4|TRBJ2-5
CASSLVGRSIPETQYF
TGTGCCAGCAGTTTAGTCGGTCGATCCATTCCAGAGACCCAGTACTTC
>TRBD2|15|.|TRBV11-3|TRBJ2-1
CASSAERGHNNEQFF
TGTGCCAGCAGCGCCGAGCGGGGGCACAACAATGAGCAGTTCTTC
>.|14|many|TRBV9|TRBJ1-3
CASSADGSGNTIYF
TGTGCCAGCAGTGCAGACGGCTCTGGAAACACCATATATTTT
>.|12|few|TRBV20-1|TRBJ2-5
CSAKGPDLRHYF
TGCAGTGCTAAGGGGCCAGACCTTCGTCATTACTTC
>TRBD1|16|few|TRBV9|TRBJ2-5
CASSGTGGAEQETQYF
TGTGCCAGCAGCGGGACAGGGGGCGCGGAACAAGAGACCCAGTACTTC
>.|18|few|TRBV12-3/TRBV12-4|TRBJ2-2
CASSFLGEKYKDTGELFF
TGTGCCAGCAGTTTTCTCGGGGAAAAATATAAGGACACCGGGGAGCTGTTTTTT
>.|18|.|TRBV21-1|TRBJ1-2
CASSKGGVGGHPSMGDTF
TGTGCCAGCAGCAAAGGAGGGGTAGGGGGCCACCCCTCTATGGGGGACACCTTC
>TRBD2|18|.|TRBV15|TRBJ2-3
CATSRGGLAGYNTDTQYF
TGTGCCACCAGCAGAGGGGGACTAGCGGGGTACAACACAGATACGCAGTATTTT